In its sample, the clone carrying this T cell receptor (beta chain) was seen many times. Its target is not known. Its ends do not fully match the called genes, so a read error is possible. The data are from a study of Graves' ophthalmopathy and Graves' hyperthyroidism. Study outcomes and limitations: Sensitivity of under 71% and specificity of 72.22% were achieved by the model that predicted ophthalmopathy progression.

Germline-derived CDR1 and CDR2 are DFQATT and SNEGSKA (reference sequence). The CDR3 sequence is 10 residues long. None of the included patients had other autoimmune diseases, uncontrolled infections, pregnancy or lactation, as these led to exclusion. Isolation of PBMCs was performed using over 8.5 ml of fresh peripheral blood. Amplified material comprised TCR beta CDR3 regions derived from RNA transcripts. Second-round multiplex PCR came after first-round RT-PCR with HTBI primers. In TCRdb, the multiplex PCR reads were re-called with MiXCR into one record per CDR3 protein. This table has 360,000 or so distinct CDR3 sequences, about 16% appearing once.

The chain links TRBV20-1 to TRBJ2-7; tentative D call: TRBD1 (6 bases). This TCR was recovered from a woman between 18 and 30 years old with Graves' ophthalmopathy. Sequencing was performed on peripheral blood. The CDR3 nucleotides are TGCAGCCCCTTGACAGGCACCCAGAACTTC. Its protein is CSPLTGTQNF.